Listed below are T cell receptor beta chains from one sample, sequenced in a study of T cells after yellow fever vaccination. TCRdb recomputed calls from the 5' RACE reads with MiXCR, one row per CDR3 protein. Found here are some 260,000 distinct CDR3 sequences, about 5.2% of them singletons; the top ten hold about 3.5%. This specimen was CD4+ T cells sorted from PBMCs, taken on the day of the yellow fever booster vaccination. The receptors shown here come from a man aged 18-30 years who received the YFV17D yellow fever vaccine. CDR3s include the opening cysteine and the closing phenylalanine or tryptophan. Fields, in order: J gene, V gene, CDR3 length, CDR3 protein.

TRBJ2-2 | TRBV4-3 | 16 | CASSQGAGGPVGELFF
TRBJ1-4 | TRBV5-1 | 16 | CASSPPLGEGNEKLFF
TRBJ2-1 | TRBV10-3 | 15 | CAIRDIGQGDNEQFF
TRBJ1-2 | TRBV18 | 14 | CASSPGGVNYGYTF
TRBJ2-1 | TRBV2 | 14 | CASNKERWDNEQFF
TRBJ1-3 | TRBV4-2 | 16 | CASSQTLTGSGNTIYF
TRBJ1-2 | TRBV28 | 12 | CASSLRYYGYTF
TRBJ2-2 | TRBV2 | 15 | CASKRDREITGELFF
TRBJ2-7 | TRBV12-3/TRBV12-4 | 16 | CASSLSPMGGLIEQYF
TRBJ1-1 | TRBV30 | 13 | CAWSGRGNTEAFF
TRBJ2-3 | TRBV5-4 | 15 | CASSSGTGFTDTQYF
TRBJ2-3 | TRBV5-1 | 16 | CASSLGLAGRTDTQYF
TRBJ2-1 | TRBV9 | 16 | CASSVDPAGGSNEQFF
TRBJ1-5 | TRBV6-2/TRBV6-3 | 17 | CASSYNVDRGFDQPQHF
TRBJ2-7 | TRBV6-5 | 13 | CASRSDSTYEQYF
TRBJ2-6 | TRBV20-1 | 14 | CSARTGAGANVLTF
TRBJ2-1 | TRBV7-2 | 12 | CASSLSRVKQFF
TRBJ2-7 | TRBV5-1 | 15 | CASSLGTGTTYEQYF
TRBJ2-3 | TRBV10-2 | 18 | CASSEPRGLAGGTDTQYF
TRBJ2-1 | TRBV29-1 | 14 | CSVTGTFSYNEQFF